These 23 T cell receptor beta chains share one sample of origin, sequenced in a study of long-term antiretroviral therapy in people with HIV. Version v3.0 of the immunoSEQ assay was performed at survey level. Profiling relied on immunoSEQ multiplex PCR, and the TCRdb table lists in-frame clones only, not all of them. Among about 30,000 clones listed, approximately 95% were seen once. This sample comprised unsorted PBMCs, obtained 5.3 years after starting antiretroviral therapy. The receptors were sampled from a man aged 25-40 years with HIV.

V and J are TRBV2 and TRBJ2-1; D is possibly TRBD2 (6 bases). The germline gives CDR1 SNHLY, CDR2 FYNNEI. V was cut by 6 bases and J by 0 bases, with 9 bases left in between. The CDR3 loop spans 14 amino acids. DNA for the CDR3: TGTGCCAGCAGGACGACTAGCTCCTACAATGAGCAGTTCTTC. Translated: CASRTTSSYNEQFF.

The CDR3 region has the DNA TGTGCCAGCAGCCAAGAAGTGGACGGGGGGGCAGGCATTCAGTACTTC. This sequence encodes CASSQEVDGGAGIQYF. J is TRBJ2-4 and V is TRBV4-2; 8 bases fit TRBD2. V lost 0 bases, J lost 9 bases, and 10 bases stayed unmatched. Germline values: CDR1 LGHNA, CDR2 YNFKEQ. The CDR3 has 16 residues.

The V gene is TRBV29-1, the J gene TRBJ2-1; TRBD1 matches 7 bases. Germline V gene sequence: CDR1 SQVTM, CDR2 ANQGSEA. V shed 7 bases, J shed 6 bases, and the junction held 9 bases outside the gene matches. The CDR3 contains 13 residues. In DNA, the CDR3 is TGCAGCGCGGAACGACAGGGCTTCAATGAGCAGTTCTTC. Residues: CSAERQGFNEQFF.

The chain uses TRBV5-6 and TRBJ2-7; 7 bases are shared with TRBD2. This CDR3 region has 14 residues. Germline values: CDR1 SGHDT, CDR2 YYEEEE. The V gene end was trimmed by 3 bases and the J gene end by 2 bases; junction bases not matched to a gene: 5. DNA of the CDR3: TGTGCCAGCAGCTGGGGGGGGGAAACCTACGAGCAGTACTTC. Protein sequence: CASSWGGETYEQYF. The full variable domain, its missing parts supplied by reference TRBV5-6 and TRBJ2-7, is DAGVTQSPTHLIKTRGQQVTLRCSPKSGHDTVSWYQQALGQGPQFIFQYYEEEERQRGNFPDRFSGHQFPNYSSELNVNALLLGDSALYLCASSWGGETYEQYFGPGTRLTVT.

The chain recombines TRBV4-3 with TRBJ2-3, with 9 bases matching TRBD2. The CDR3 consists of 15 residues. With V trimmed by 4 bases and J by 3 bases, 5 bases remained unmatched. Germline V gives CDR1 LGHNA, CDR2 YSLEER. CDR3 DNA: TGCGCCAGCAGCCTTAATAGCGGGGGAACAGATACGCAGTATTTT. Its translation: CASSLNSGGTDTQYF.

This clone was counted a single time. The CDR3 spells CASSLGRDRAYEQYF. Written as DNA, the CDR3 is TGTGCCAGCAGCTTAGGCCGGGACAGAGCCTACGAGCAGTACTTC. The rearrangement links TRBV5-4 to TRBJ2-7; 7 bases line up with TRBD1. This CDR3 has 15 amino acids. The V gene end was trimmed by 2 bases and the J gene end by 2 bases; junction bases not matched to a gene: 7. Germline V gives CDR1 SGHNT, CDR2 YYREEE (reference sequence).

The CDR3 sequence is CASSLDLGAQHF. The CDR3 DNA is TGTGCCAGCAGCTTAGACCTAGGGGCCCAGCATTTT. V usage is TRBV7-9 and J usage is TRBJ1-5, with D maybe TRBD1 (5 bases). Looked up from germline, CDR1 is SEHNR and CDR2 is FQNEAQ (reference sequence). Trimming took 1 base from V and 11 from J, leaving 9 bases between them. The CDR3 runs to 12 residues.

The rearrangement joins TRBV7-3 to TRBJ2-2, with TRBD1 matching 11 bases. Germline trimming cut 7 bases from V and 5 bases from J; bases unmatched to any gene: 9. The CDR3 totals 16 residues. Germline CDR1 is SGHTA and CDR2 is FQGTGA. Written as DNA, the CDR3 is TGTGCCAGCACCCAAACCGGGACAGGGGGGACCGGGGAGCTGTTTTTT. Amino acid sequence: CASTQTGTGGTGELFF. The whole variable domain, filled in from reference TRBV7-3 and TRBJ2-2, reads GAGVSQTPSNKVTEKGKYVELRCDPISGHTALYWYRQSLGQGPEFLIYFQGTGAADDSGLPNDRFFAVRPEGSVSTLKIQRTERGDSAVYLCASTQTGTGGTGELFFGEGSRLTVL.

The chain links TRBV9 to TRBJ2-7; TRBD1 aligns across 11 bases. This CDR3 contains 16 residues. Germline V lookup: CDR1 SGDLS, CDR2 YYNGEE. V shed 3 bases and J 4 bases; nucleotides not matched to a gene: 9. In nucleotides, the CDR3 is TGTGCCAGCAGCGCGGACGGGACAGGGGGTATTTACGAGCAGTACTTC. This encodes CASSADGTGGIYEQYF.

The rearrangement uses TRBV5-1 and TRBJ2-7, with 11 bases that match TRBD2. The CDR3 runs to 14 residues. J gave up 1 base and V 6 bases, and 3 bases lay outside the gene matches. Germline CDR1 reads SGHRS; CDR2 reads YFSETQ. The CDR3 reads CASTGTSGSYEQYF. The CDR3 DNA reads as TGCGCCAGCACTGGGACTAGCGGTTCCTACGAGCAGTACTTC.

The chain employs TRBV6-1 and TRBJ1-2, with D uncertain. Germline-derived CDR1 and CDR2 are MNHNS and SASEGT. Trimming cost V 9 bases and J 0 bases, with 8 bases left between them. This CDR3 is built from 12 residues. Here the CDR3 reads CASKETNYGYTF. CDR3 bases: TGTGCCAGTAAGGAGACTAACTATGGCTACACCTTC.

The chain links TRBV9 to TRBJ2-1; the match to TRBD2 covers 10 bases. V dropped 2 bases and J dropped 5; count of bases not matched to a gene: 1. This CDR3 has 14 residues. Germline lookup yields CDR1 SGDLS and CDR2 YYNGEE. CDR3 protein: CASSVGTSDNEQFF. The CDR3 bases are TGTGCCAGCAGCGTCGGGACTAGCGACAATGAGCAGTTCTTC.

V is TRBV11-2 and J is TRBJ2-2; no reliable D call. This CDR3 has 14 residues. With 3 bases removed from V and 4 bases from J, the gap between germline ends came to 9 bases. CDR1 and CDR2 (germline): SGHAT, FQNNGV. The CDR3 nucleotides are TGTGCCAGCAGCTTCTTGCGCGGCACCGGGGAGCTGTTTTTT. It specifies CASSFLRGTGELFF. The complete variable domain, with remaining parts taken from reference TRBV11-2 and TRBJ2-2, reads EAGVAQSPRYKIIEKRQSVAFWCNPISGHATLYWYQQILGQGPKLLIQFQNNGVVDDSQLPKDRFSAERLKGVDSTLKIQPAKLEDSAVYLCASSFLRGTGELFFGEGSRLTVL.

By proportion, this clone is large. In the same sample, other DNA sequences code for this CDR3. The chain links TRBV30 to TRBJ1-1; possible D gene TRBD1, 5 bases. The germline V gene has CDR1 GTSNPN and CDR2 SVGIG (reference sequence). V dropped 5 bases and J dropped 4 bases, with 11 bases sitting between them. CDR3 length: 12 residues. As DNA, the CDR3 is TGTGCCTGGGGGGCAGGTTTCACTGAAGCTTTCTTT. Translation: CAWGAGFTEAFF.

This chain links TRBV9 with TRBJ1-1, with D tentatively TRBD1 (5 bases). The CDR3 runs 17 residues. V lost 3 bases and J lost 0, with 18 bases in between. Germline V gene data show CDR1 as SGDLS and CDR2 as YYNGEE. The CDR3 reads CASSAPPGRVLNTEAFF. In nucleotides, the CDR3 is TGTGCCAGCAGCGCGCCCCCAGGCAGGGTCTTGAACACTGAAGCTTTCTTT. The variable domain in full, completed from reference TRBV9 and TRBJ1-1, reads DSGVTQTPKHLITATGQRVTLRCSPRSGDLSVYWYQQSLDQGLQFLIQYYNGEERAKGNILERFSAQQFPDLHSELNLSSLELGDSALYFCASSAPPGRVLNTEAFFGQGTRLTVV.

V and J are TRBV5-6 and TRBJ2-4; 8 bases agree with TRBD2. The CDR3 spans 14 residues. Germline V gene sequence: CDR1 SGHDT, CDR2 YYEEEE. V gave up 4 bases and J gave up 7 bases; unmatched junction bases: 7. The CDR3 DNA is TGTGCCAGCAGCCTCTCACGGGGGGGGAACATTCAGTACTTC. Translation gives CASSLSRGGNIQYF.

The rearrangement links TRBV27 to TRBJ2-7, with D possibly called TRBD1 or TRBD2 (7 bases each). V lost 4 bases and J 2 bases, leaving 9 bases between the germline ends. Germline values: CDR1 MNHEY, CDR2 SMNVEV (reference sequence). The CDR3 is made up of 13 amino acids. In DNA, the CDR3 is TGTGCCAGCAGTTCAGGGGGGGCCTACGAGCAGTACTTC. This sequence encodes CASSSGGAYEQYF.

V is TRBV13 and J is TRBJ1-3; D is uncertain. The length of the CDR3 is 12 residues. The germline gives CDR1 PRHDT, CDR2 FYEKMQ (reference sequence). Trimming stripped 1 base from V and 4 bases from J, with 2 bases between. The CDR3: CASSLAGNTIYF. CDR3 DNA: TGTGCCAGCAGCTTAGCCGGAAACACCATATATTTT. Variable domain in full (rest from reference TRBV13 and TRBJ1-3): AAGVIQSPRHLIKEKRETATLKCYPIPRHDTVYWYQQGPGQDPQFLISFYEKMQSDKGSIPDRFSAQQFSDYHSELNMSSLELGDSALYFCASSLAGNTIYFGEGSWLTVV.

This clone was seen only once. The gene calls are TRBV11-3 and TRBJ2-7; no reliable D call. Germline-derived CDR1 and CDR2 are SGHNT and YENEEA. V dropped 4 bases and J dropped 7 bases, with 14 bases sitting between them. The CDR3 is 13 amino acids. CDR3 nucleotides: TGTGCCAGCAGCTCCGGTCCCCCTGGAGAGCAGTACTTC. Translating it yields CASSSGPPGEQYF. The full variable domain, its missing parts supplied by reference TRBV11-3 and TRBJ2-7, is EAGVVQSPRYKIIEKKQPVAFWCNPISGHNTLYWYLQNLGQGPELLIRYENEEAVDDSQLPKDRFSAERLKGVDSTLKIQPAELGDSAVYLCASSSGPPGEQYFGPGTRLTVT.

This clone appeared once. This chain connects TRBV6-5 to TRBJ2-1; 7 positions match TRBD1. The V segment lost 10 bases and the J segment 3 bases; nucleotides outside the gene matches: 6. The CDR3 runs to 13 residues. CDR1 and CDR2 from the germline V gene are MNHEY and SVGAGI. The chain's CDR3 is CATQGGHYNEQFF. CDR3 in DNA: TGTGCCACCCAAGGGGGCCACTACAATGAGCAGTTCTTC.

The rearrangement joins TRBV7-9 to TRBJ2-7; tentatively, D is TRBD1 (5 bases). Germline V gene data show CDR1 as SEHNR and CDR2 as FQNEAQ (reference sequence). V lost 10 bases, J lost 3 bases, and 10 bases lay in between. The CDR3 runs to 11 residues. The CDR3 DNA follows: TGTGCCACCTCCCAGGGCTACGAGCAGTACTTC. This sequence encodes CATSQGYEQYF.

The rearrangement links TRBV6-5 to TRBJ2-1; 7 bases agree with TRBD2. Germline V lookup: CDR1 MNHEY, CDR2 SVGAGI. The J segment lost 8 bases and the V segment lost 8 bases, leaving 12 bases of the junction unmatched. This CDR3 has 14 amino acids. CDR3 residues: CASGGVKGDDEQFF. CDR3 nucleotides: TGTGCCAGCGGGGGGGTCAAAGGGGACGATGAGCAGTTCTTC.

The chain combines TRBV28 with TRBJ1-5; D is ambiguous. V lost 6 bases and J lost 4, with 22 bases in between. This CDR3 spans 17 amino acids. Germline assignment: CDR1 MDHEN and CDR2 SYDVKM. CDR3 protein: CASRSAFWTEDNQPQHF. The CDR3 DNA sequence: TGTGCCAGCAGATCCGCCTTCTGGACGGAGGATAATCAGCCCCAGCATTTT.